The clone carrying this T cell receptor (beta chain) was recorded once. Its antigen is unknown. Profiling relied on immunoSEQ multiplex PCR, and the TCRdb table lists in-frame clones only, not all of them. The table shows tens of thousands of clones, with approximately 80% occurring only once. The sample comes from a study of OX40 agonist ivuxolimab in advanced cancers. Study-wide context: An anti-OX40 (CD134) antibody with agonistic activity, ivuxolimab, was administered to patients. Broader study findings: At 0.1 to 3.0 mg/kg, clonal expansion of CD4+ and CD8+ blood T cells had occurred by week 6. The mean number of expanded clones was higher in CD8+ T cells than in CD4+.

The sequenced sample was CD4+ or CD8+ T cells sorted from blood, obtained in a trial of the OX40 agonist ivuxolimab. This receptor was obtained from an adult with an advanced solid tumor such as melanoma, head and neck, liver or kidney cancer.

As DNA, the CDR3 is TGTGCCTGGAGCACCCGGGGGACAGGGGTGCGAAACGAGCAGTACTTC. It translates to CAWSTRGTGVRNEQYF. V is TRBV30 and J is TRBJ2-7, with 10 bases that match TRBD1. In germline, CDR1 is GTSNPN, CDR2 SVGIG (reference sequence). Trimming removed 3 bases from V and 5 bases from J; junction bases left unmatched: 13. This CDR3 region has 16 residues.